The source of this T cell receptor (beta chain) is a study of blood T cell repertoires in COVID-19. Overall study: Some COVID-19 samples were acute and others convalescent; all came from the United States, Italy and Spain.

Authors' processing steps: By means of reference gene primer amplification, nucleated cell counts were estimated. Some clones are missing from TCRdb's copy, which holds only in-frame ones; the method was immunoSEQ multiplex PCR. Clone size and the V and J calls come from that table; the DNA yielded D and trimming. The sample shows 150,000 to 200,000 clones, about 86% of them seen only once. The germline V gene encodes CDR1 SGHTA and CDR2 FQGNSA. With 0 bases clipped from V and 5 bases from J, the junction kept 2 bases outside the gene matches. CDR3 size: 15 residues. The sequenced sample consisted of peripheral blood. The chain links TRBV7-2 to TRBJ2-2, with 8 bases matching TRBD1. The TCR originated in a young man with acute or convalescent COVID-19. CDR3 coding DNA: TGTGCCAGCAGCTTAGCGACAGGGGTGACCGGGGAGCTGTTTTTT. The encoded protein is CASSLATGVTGELFF.